This T cell receptor beta chain was profiled in a study of shared clonotypes between healthy human individuals. On this clone itself: Antigen unknown.

Points from the study as a whole: Relative to their counterparts shared across all four donors, non-shared clonotypes exhibited diminished generation probabilities. Sorted-subset samples were not fully sequenced, rarefaction indicated. Generally, naive subsets (rather than memory subsets) showed larger estimated richness.

Trimming removed 2 bases from V and 2 bases from J; junction bases left unmatched: 3. Germline V lookup: CDR1 GTSNPN, CDR2 SVGIG (reference sequence). The CDR3 is 14 amino acids. Both subsets, CD45RA+ naive and CD45RA-negative memory, were split from the CD4+ cells. Libraries were prepared by immunoSEQ multiplex PCR; TCRdb keeps only in-frame clonotypes and omits some of them. The sample carries about 2 million clones, approximately 95% recorded once. The clonotype originates from a man aged 18 to 30 in good health. The rearrangement joins TRBV30 to TRBJ1-2; TRBD1 matches at 9 bases. The sequenced material came from naive CD4+ T cells sorted from blood. Stated subset: CD45RA+ positively selected. CDR3 sequence reads: CAWSSGTGNYGYTF. In nucleotides, the CDR3 is TGTGCCTGGAGTTCCGGGACAGGGAACTATGGCTACACCTTC.